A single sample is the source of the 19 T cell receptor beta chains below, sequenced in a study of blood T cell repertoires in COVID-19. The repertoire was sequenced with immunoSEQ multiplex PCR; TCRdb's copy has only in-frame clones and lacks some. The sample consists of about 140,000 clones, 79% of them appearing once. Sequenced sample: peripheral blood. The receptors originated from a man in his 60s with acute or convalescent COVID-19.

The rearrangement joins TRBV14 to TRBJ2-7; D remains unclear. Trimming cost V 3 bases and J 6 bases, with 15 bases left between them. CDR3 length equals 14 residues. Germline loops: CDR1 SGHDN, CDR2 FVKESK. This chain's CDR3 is CASSQWSGAGEQYF. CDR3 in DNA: TGTGCCAGCAGCCAGTGGTCAGGTGCTGGCGAGCAGTACTTC.

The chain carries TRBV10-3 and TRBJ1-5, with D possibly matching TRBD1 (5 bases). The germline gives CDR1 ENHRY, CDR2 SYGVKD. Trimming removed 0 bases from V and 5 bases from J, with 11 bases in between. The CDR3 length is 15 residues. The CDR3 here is CAISESSGEYQPQHF. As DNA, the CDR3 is TGTGCCATCAGTGAGTCGTCGGGGGAGTATCAGCCCCAGCATTTT.

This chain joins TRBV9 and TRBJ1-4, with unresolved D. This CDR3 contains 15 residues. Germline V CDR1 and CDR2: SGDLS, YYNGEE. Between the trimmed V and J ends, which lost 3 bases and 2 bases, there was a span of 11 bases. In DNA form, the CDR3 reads TGTGCCAGCAGCGGGGCCCTTGGTACTAATGAAAAACTGTTTTTT. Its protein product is CASSGALGTNEKLFF. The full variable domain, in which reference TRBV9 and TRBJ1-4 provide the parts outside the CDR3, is DSGVTQTPKHLITATGQRVTLRCSPRSGDLSVYWYQQSLDQGLQFLIQYYNGEERAKGNILERFSAQQFPDLHSELNLSSLELGDSALYFCASSGALGTNEKLFFGSGTQLSVL.

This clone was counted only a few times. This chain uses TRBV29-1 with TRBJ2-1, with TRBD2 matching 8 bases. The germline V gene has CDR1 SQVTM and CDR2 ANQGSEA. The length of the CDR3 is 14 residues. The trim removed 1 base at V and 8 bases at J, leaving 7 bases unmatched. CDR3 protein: CSVEGTSFLDEQFF. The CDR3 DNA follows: TGCAGCGTTGAAGGGACTAGCTTTCTTGATGAGCAGTTCTTC.

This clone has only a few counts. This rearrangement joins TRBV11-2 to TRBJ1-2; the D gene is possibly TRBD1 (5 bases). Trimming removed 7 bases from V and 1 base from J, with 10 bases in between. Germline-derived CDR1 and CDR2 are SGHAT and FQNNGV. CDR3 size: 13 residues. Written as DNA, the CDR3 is TGTGCCAGCACCCAGGGCGGTAACTATGGCTACACCTTC. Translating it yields CASTQGGNYGYTF.

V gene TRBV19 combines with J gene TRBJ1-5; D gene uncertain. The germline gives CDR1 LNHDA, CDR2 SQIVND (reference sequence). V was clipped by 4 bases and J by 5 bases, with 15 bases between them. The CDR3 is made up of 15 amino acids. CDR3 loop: CASSNGITIYQPQHF. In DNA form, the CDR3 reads TGTGCCAGTAGTAATGGCATTACTATTTATCAGCCCCAGCATTTT.

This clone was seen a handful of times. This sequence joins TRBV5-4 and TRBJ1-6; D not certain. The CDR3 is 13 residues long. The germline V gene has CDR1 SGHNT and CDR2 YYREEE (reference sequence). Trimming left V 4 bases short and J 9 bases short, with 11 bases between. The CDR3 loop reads CASSPNPGSPLHF. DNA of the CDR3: TGTGCCAGCAGCCCAAATCCCGGTTCACCCCTCCACTTT. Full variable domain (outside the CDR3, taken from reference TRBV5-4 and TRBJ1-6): ETGVTQSPTHLIKTRGQQVTLRCSSQSGHNTVSWYQQALGQGPQFIFQYYREEENGRGNFPPRFSGLQFPNYSSELNVNALELDDSALYLCASSPNPGSPLHFGNGTRLTVT.

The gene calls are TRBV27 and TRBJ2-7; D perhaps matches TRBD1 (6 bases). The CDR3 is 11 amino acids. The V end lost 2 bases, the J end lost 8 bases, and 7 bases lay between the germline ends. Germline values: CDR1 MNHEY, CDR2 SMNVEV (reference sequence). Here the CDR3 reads CASSLGDKQYF. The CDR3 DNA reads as TGTGCCAGCAGTTTAGGGGACAAGCAGTACTTC.

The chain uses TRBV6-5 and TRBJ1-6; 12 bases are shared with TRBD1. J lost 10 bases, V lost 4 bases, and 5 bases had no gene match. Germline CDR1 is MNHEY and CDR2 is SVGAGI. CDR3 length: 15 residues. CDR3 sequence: CASSWDRGRGSPLHF. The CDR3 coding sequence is TGTGCCAGCAGTTGGGACAGGGGGCGCGGATCACCCCTCCACTTT.

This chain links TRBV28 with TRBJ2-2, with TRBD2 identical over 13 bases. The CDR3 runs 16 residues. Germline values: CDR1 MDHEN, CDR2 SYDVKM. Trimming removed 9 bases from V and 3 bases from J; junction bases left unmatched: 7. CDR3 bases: TGTGCCAGTAGACTAGCGGGAGGCCATTACACCGGGGAGCTGTTTTTT. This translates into CASRLAGGHYTGELFF.

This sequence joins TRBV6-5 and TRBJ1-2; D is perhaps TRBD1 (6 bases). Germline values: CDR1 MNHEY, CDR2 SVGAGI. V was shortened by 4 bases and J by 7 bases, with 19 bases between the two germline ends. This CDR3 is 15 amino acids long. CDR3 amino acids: CASSSPSGRGPGYTF. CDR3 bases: TGTGCCAGCAGTTCTCCTTCGGGCAGGGGCCCTGGCTACACCTTC.

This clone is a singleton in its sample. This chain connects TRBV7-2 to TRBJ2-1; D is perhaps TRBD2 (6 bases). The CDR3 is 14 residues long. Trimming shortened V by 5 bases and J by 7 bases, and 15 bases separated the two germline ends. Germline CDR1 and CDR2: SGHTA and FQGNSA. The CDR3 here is CASSKGLPGNEQFF. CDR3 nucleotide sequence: TGTGCCAGCAGCAAGGGACTCCCAGGGAATGAGCAGTTCTTC. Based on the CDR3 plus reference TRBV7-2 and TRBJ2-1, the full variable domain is GAGVSQSPSNKVTEKGKDVELRCDPISGHTALYWYRQSLGQGLEFLIYFQGNSAPDKSGLPSDRFSAERTGGSVSTLTIQRTQQEDSAVYLCASSKGLPGNEQFFGPGTRLTVL.

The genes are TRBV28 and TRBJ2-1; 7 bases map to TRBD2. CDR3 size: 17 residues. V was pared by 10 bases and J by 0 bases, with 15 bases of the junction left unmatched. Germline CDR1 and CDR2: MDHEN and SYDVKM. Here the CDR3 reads CATQTYTGLSSYNEQFF. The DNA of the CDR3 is TGTGCCACCCAGACGTATACGGGACTAAGCTCCTACAATGAGCAGTTCTTC.

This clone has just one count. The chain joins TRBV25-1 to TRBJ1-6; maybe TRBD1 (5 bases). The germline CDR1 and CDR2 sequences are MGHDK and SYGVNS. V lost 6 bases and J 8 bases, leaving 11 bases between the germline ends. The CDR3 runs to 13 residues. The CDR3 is CASSRAADSPLHF. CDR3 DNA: TGTGCCAGCAGCAGGGCAGCTGATTCACCCCTCCACTTT.

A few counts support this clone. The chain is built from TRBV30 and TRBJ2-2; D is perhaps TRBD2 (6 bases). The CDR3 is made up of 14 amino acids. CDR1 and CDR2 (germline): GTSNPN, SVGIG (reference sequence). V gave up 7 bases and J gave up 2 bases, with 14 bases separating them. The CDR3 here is CALFRDFNTGELFF. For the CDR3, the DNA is TGTGCCTTATTCCGGGACTTTAACACCGGGGAGCTGTTTTTT.

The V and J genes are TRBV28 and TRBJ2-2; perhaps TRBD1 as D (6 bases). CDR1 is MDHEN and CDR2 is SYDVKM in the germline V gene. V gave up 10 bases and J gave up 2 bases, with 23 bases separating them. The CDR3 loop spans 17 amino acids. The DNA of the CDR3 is TGTGCCACCCAACTTTCCGGGACATCATTCAACACCGGGGAGCTGTTTTTT. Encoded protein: CATQLSGTSFNTGELFF.

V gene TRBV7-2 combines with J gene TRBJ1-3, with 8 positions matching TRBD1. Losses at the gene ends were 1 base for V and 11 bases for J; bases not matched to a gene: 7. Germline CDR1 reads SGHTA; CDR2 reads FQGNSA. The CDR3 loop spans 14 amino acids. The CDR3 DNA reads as TGTGCCAGCAGCTTAGACAGGGGGTCACCTTCCATATATTTT. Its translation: CASSLDRGSPSIYF.

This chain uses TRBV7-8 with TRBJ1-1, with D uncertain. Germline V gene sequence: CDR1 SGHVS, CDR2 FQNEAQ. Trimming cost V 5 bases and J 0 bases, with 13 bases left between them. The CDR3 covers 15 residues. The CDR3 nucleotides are TGTGCCAGCAGCCGCAGCGGATACGTGAACACTGAAGCTTTCTTT. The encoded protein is CASSRSGYVNTEAFF.

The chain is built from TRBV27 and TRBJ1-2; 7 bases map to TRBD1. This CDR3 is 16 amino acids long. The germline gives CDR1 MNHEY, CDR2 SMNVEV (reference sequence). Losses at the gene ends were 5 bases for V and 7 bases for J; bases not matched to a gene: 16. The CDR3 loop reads CASSPRGRFSVSGYTF. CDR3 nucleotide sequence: TGTGCCAGCAGTCCGAGGGGGCGGTTTTCAGTCAGTGGCTACACCTTC.